Only a few counts were recorded for the clone carrying this TCR beta chain. What it binds is unknown. This entry belongs to a study of T-cell memory formation after mild COVID-19. Study results and caveats: The second-wave clones peaking on day 37 were not confirmed as SARS-CoV-2-specific. Researchers report contracting CD4+ clones mostly in CM and EM, with CD8+ clones in EMRA. Detection of some responders pre-infection suggested pre-existing cross-reactive memory T cells participated.

Germline loops: CDR1 ENHRY, CDR2 SYGVKD. The CDR3 consists of 17 residues. Trimming removed 10 bases from V and 1 base from J; junction bases left unmatched: 19. Using constant-segment primers, 5'RACE produced TCR alpha and TCR beta cDNA libraries carrying sample barcodes and UMIs. TCRdb redid the calling of the 5' RACE reads with MiXCR, one entry per CDR3 protein. Among approximately 410,000 distinct CDR3 sequences listed, about 22% were seen once. The sequencing sample was made of PBMCs or a T cell subset sorted from them (not recorded which). The receptor comes from an adult woman who had mild COVID-19 (a few samples of this study predate the infection). Cell type and time point are not known. The genes are TRBV10-3 and TRBJ2-7; TRBD2 matches 7 bases. The CDR3 loop reads CATISGGSGWTSYEQYF. The CDR3, as DNA: TGTGCCACCATCTCCGGGGGGAGCGGGTGGACATCCTACGAGCAGTACTTC.